The entry below gives a single TCR beta chain sequence along with its context. The data originate from a study of blood T cell repertoires in COVID-19. Overall study context: Acute and convalescent COVID-19 samples came from the United States, Italy and Spain. Sources were T cells, B-cell-depleted T cells, or PBMCs; the material itself was cDNA or gDNA.

CDR1 and CDR2 from the germline V gene are MDHEN and SYDVKM. The CDR3 runs to 19 residues. V shed 6 bases, J shed 1 base, and the junction held 17 bases outside the gene matches. As originally analysed: Estimated nucleated cell counts came from reference gene primer amplification. Clones were sequenced by immunoSEQ multiplex PCR, and TCRdb holds only the in-frame ones, with some missing. For V, J and clone size, that table is used; D and trimming come from the DNA. The sample carries about 98,000 clones, around 72% recorded once. Source material: peripheral blood. The clonotype comes from a man aged 65-85 years with acute or convalescent COVID-19. J is TRBJ2-4 and V is TRBV28; 8 positions match TRBD2. In DNA form, the CDR3 reads TGTGCCAGCAGCTTTAGGGCGGGAGGCAGAAGCGAGGCCAAAAACATTCAGTACTTC. Translated, it gives CASSFRAGGRSEAKNIQYF.